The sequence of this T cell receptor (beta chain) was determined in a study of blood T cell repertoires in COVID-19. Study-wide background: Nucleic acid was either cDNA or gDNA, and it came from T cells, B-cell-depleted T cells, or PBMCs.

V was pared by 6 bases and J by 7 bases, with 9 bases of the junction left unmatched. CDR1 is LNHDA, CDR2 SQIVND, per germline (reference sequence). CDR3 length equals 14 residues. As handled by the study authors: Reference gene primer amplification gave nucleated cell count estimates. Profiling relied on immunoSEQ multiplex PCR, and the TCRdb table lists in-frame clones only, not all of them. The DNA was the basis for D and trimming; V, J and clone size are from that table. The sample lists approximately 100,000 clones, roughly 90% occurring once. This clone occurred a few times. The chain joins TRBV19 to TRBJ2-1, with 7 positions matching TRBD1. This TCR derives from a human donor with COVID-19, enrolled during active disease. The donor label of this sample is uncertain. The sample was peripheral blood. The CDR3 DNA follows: TGTGCCAGTAGGGCCGGACAGGTACGGAATGAGCAGTTCTTC. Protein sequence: CASRAGQVRNEQFF.